These 8 T cell receptor beta chains came from one sample sequenced in a study of control samples from healthy donors and cancer patients. Using immunoSEQ multiplex PCR, the repertoire was profiled, and TCRdb retains in-frame clones only, with some absent. The data contain some 80,000 clones, 85% to 90% of them singletons. The specimen was PBMCs. These receptors came from a woman in her fifties or sixties with head and neck cancer.

The chain has TRBV7-9 and TRBJ2-3; 13 bases map to TRBD2. Trimming took 2 bases from V and 4 from J; bases not matched to a gene: 6. The CDR3 has 17 residues. The germline V gene has CDR1 SEHNR and CDR2 FQNEAQ (reference sequence). In nucleotides, the CDR3 is TGTGCCAGCAGCTTATTAAGGACTAGCGGGAGCCCAGATACGCAGTATTTT. Residues: CASSLLRTSGSPDTQYF.

The rearrangement joins TRBV3-1 (or the pseudogene TRBV3-2) to TRBJ1-2; 9 bases agree with TRBD1. Germline values: CDR1 LGHDT, CDR2 YNNKEL (reference sequence). V lost 4 bases to trimming and J lost 2 bases; unmatched junction nucleotides: 8. This CDR3 has 16 residues. The CDR3: CASSPTGGDANYGYTF. The CDR3 DNA sequence: TGTGCCAGCAGCCCAACAGGGGGCGATGCCAACTATGGCTACACCTTC.

The gene calls are TRBV2 and TRBJ1-3; 8 bases line up with TRBD1. Germline V gene lookup returns CDR1 SNHLY and CDR2 FYNNEI. This CDR3 has 16 amino acids. The ends lost 6 bases at V and 4 bases at J; junction bases unmatched: 11. The CDR3 DNA follows: TGTGCCAGCAGCAACAGGGGGATCTCAGGAGGAAACACCATATATTTT. Its protein is CASSNRGISGGNTIYF.

V gene TRBV18 combines with J gene TRBJ1-1; 11 bases align to TRBD1. Germline lookup yields CDR1 KGHSH and CDR2 LQKENI. V trimming: 2 bases; J trimming: 4 bases; junction bases outside the gene matches: 0. CDR3 length: 14 amino acids. This CDR3 is CASSPGTGGTEAFF. The CDR3 DNA reads TGTGCCAGCTCACCAGGGACAGGGGGCACTGAAGCTTTCTTT.

This chain connects TRBV2 to TRBJ1-1, with D possibly matching TRBD1 (5 bases). Germline lookup yields CDR1 SNHLY and CDR2 FYNNEI. Trimming removed 3 bases from V and 1 base from J, with 15 bases in between. The CDR3 is made up of 16 amino acids. The CDR3 DNA follows: TGTGCCAGCAGTGACGTTCGAGGACAAAAGAACACTGAAGCTTTCTTT. Its translation: CASSDVRGQKNTEAFF.

The chain carries TRBV4-1 and TRBJ1-6; D remains ambiguous. Trimming left V 6 bases short and J 1 base short, with 19 bases between. Per the germline V gene, CDR1 is MGHRA and CDR2 is YSYEKL. The CDR3 extends over 18 amino acids. DNA of the CDR3: TGCGCCAGCAGTCAGCTCGACCTGGGGTTTTCCTATAATTCACCCCTCCACTTT. Protein: CASSQLDLGFSYNSPLHF.

V gene TRBV19 combines with J gene TRBJ2-1; D unresolved. The CDR3 has 13 residues. The germline V gene has CDR1 LNHDA and CDR2 SQIVND (reference sequence). Trimming removed 3 bases from V and 3 bases from J, with 6 bases in between. This CDR3 is CASSIGHYNEQFF. Here the CDR3 DNA reads TGTGCCAGTAGTATTGGCCACTACAATGAGCAGTTCTTC.

This clone was observed a single time. The V gene is TRBV19, the J gene TRBJ1-3; no clear D gene. The germline V and J ends were trimmed by 6 bases and 0 bases, with 0 bases remaining between them. The CDR3 loop spans 11 amino acids. Germline CDR1 and CDR2: LNHDA and SQIVND (reference sequence). CDR3 residues: CASSSGNTIYF. CDR3 sequence (DNA): TGTGCCAGTAGCTCTGGAAACACCATATATTTT.